The sequence of this T cell receptor beta chain was determined in a study of blood T cells in healthy people across ages. Study-wide points: Long-lived donors exceeded aged donors in naive CD4+ cells and diversity.

Germline-derived CDR1 and CDR2 are DFQATT and SNEGSKA (reference sequence). The CDR3 spans 13 residues. About this clonotype itself: Its antigen remains unidentified.

PCR was performed a second time for about 7 to 11 cycles using a sample-barcoded 5' primer and a J-beta primer mix. Each of the cDNA molecules was tagged by a template-switch adaptor with 12 random nucleotides. TCRdb re-analysed the 5' RACE reads in MiXCR, keeping a single row per CDR3 protein. This sample has around 800,000 distinct CDR3 sequences, with about 42% found just once. The V and J genes are TRBV20-1 and TRBJ2-4, with TRBD1 as a possible D gene (6 bases). The J call may be wrong; the DNA end is better matched by TRBJ2-7. The receptor comes from a man aged 55-75 years in good health. The sequenced sample consisted of blood. The CDR3 reads CSAREDSVYEQYF. For the CDR3, the DNA is TGCAGTGCTAGGGAGGACAGCGTCTACGAGCAGTACTTC.